This TCR beta chain emerged from a study of Ad26.COV2.S vaccination and SARS-CoV-2 variants. Produced via immunoSEQ multiplex PCR; TCRdb's table is partial and in-frame only. The sample shows approximately 420,000 clones, around nine tenths of them seen only once. Trimming removed 3 bases at V and 6 bases at J, with 18 bases between. Germline lookup yields CDR1 SGHVS and CDR2 FNYEAQ. There are 15 residues in the CDR3. Treatment of the sample: over 15 received Ad26.COV2.S at low or high dose, single or two shots; 5 received placebo; per-sample allocation not given. Collection of the samples took place on day 63 after the first injection of vaccine or placebo.

The origin of this receptor is a person aged 18-65 years who received the Ad26.COV2.S COVID-19 vaccine or a placebo. The chain uses TRBV7-6 and TRBJ2-7; possible D gene TRBD2, 7 bases. The sample was peripheral blood, taken in a trial of Ad26.COV2.S vaccine versus placebo. This chain's CDR3 is CASSFSGGAASEQYF. The CDR3 coding sequence is TGTGCCAGCAGCTTTAGTGGGGGGGCCGCTTCCGAGCAGTACTTC. Full variable domain (missing parts from reference TRBV7-6 and TRBJ2-7): GAGVSQSPRYKVTKRGQDVALRCDPISGHVSLYWYRQALGQGPEFLTYFNYEAQQDKSGLPNDRFSAERPEGSISTLTIQRTEQRDSAMYRCASSFSGGAASEQYFGPGTRLTVT.